This note documents a single TCR beta chain sequence. This entry is derived from a study of blood T cell repertoires in COVID-19. Per germline, CDR1 DFQATT and CDR2 SNEGSKA (reference sequence). V lost 3 bases to trimming and J lost 1 base, with 7 bases between them. The CDR3 covers 12 residues. How the authors handled the data: Using reference gene primer amplification, nucleated cell counts were estimated. Only in-frame clones appear in the TCRdb table, and some are missing; sequencing was by immunoSEQ multiplex PCR. For V, J and clone size, that table is used; D and trimming come from the DNA. The sample lists about 140,000 clones, more than 60% occurring once.

The receptor comes from a man at least 80 years old with acute or convalescent COVID-19. The material sequenced was peripheral blood. The V gene is TRBV20-1, the J gene TRBJ2-7; no clear D gene. The CDR3 DNA reads TGCAGTGCTAGTAAACAGTCCTACGAGCAGTACTTC. Translation gives CSASKQSYEQYF.